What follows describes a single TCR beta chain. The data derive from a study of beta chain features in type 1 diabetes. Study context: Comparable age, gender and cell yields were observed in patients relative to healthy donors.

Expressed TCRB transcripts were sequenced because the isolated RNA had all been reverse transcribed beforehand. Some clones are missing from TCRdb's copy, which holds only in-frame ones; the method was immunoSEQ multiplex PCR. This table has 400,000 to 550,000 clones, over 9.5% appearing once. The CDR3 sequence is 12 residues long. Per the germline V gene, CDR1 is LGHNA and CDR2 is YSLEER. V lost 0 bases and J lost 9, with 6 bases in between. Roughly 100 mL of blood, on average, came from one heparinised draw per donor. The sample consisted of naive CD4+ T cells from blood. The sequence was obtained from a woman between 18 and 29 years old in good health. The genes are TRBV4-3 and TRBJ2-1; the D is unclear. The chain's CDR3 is CASSQDYGEQFF. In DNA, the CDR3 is TGCGCCAGCAGCCAAGATTACGGTGAGCAGTTCTTC.